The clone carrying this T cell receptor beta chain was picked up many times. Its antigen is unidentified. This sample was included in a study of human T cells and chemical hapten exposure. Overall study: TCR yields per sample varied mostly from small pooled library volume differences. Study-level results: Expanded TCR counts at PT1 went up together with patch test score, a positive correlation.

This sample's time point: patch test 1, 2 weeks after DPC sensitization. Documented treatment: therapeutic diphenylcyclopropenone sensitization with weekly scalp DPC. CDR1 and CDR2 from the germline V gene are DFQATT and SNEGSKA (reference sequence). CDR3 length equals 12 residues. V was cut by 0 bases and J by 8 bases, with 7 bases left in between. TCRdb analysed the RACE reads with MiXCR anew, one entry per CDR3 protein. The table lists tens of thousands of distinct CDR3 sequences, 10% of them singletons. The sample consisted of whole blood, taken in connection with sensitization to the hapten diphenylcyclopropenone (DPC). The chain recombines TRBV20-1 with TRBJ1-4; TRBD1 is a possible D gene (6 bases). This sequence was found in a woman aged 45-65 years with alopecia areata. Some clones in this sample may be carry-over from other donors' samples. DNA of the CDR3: TGCAGTGCTAGAGATAGGGGGGAAAAACTGTTTTTT. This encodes CSARDRGEKLFF.